This T cell receptor (beta chain) was observed in a study of blood T cells in healthy people across ages. This CDR3 spans 16 amino acids. Trimming pared 3 bases from V and 1 base from J, leaving 19 bases between. CDR1 and CDR2 from the germline V gene are DFQATT and SNEGSKA (reference sequence). Alongside a J-beta primer mix, a sample-barcoded 5' primer served in a second PCR lasting roughly 7 to 12 cycles. Via MiXCR, TCRdb re-called the 5' RACE reads, giving one row per CDR3 protein. This sample has 850,000 to 1,300,000 distinct CDR3 sequences, with 45% found just once. The specimen was blood. V usage is TRBV20-1 and J usage is TRBJ2-7, with D uncertain. The source of this sequence is an older woman in good health. CDR3 sequence: CSASRSPPSSSYEQYF. CDR3 in DNA: TGCAGTGCTAGTCGTAGTCCCCCCTCTTCGTCCTACGAGCAGTACTTC.